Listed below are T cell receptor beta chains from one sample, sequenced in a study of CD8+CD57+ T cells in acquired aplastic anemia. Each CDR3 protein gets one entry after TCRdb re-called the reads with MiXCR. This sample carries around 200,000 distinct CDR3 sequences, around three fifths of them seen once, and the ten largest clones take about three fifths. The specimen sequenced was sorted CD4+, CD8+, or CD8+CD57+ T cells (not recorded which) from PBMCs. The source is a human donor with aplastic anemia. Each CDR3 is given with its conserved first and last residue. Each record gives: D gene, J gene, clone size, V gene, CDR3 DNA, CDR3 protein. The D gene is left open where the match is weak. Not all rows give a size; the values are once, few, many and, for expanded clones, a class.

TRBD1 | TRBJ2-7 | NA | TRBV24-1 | TGTGCCAGTAGAAACCGGGACAGATACGAGCAGTACTTC | CASRNRDRYEQYF
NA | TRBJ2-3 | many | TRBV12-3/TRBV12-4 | TGTGCCAGCAGTTTAGGGTCAGTCAATACGCAGTATTTT | CASSLGSVNTQYF
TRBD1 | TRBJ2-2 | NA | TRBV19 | TGTGCTAGTAGTCCACGGACAGGCTTAGTCACCGGGGAGCTGTTTTTT | CASSPRTGLVTGELFF
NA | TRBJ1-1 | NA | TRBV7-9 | TGTGCCAGCAGCAAAGGTCCCCAGGACACTGAAGCTTTCTTT | CASSKGPQDTEAFF
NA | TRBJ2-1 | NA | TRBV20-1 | TGCAGTGCTAGAAGGGGGGACAACAATGAGCAGTTCTTC | CSARRGDNNEQFF
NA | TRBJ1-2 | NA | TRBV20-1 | TGCAGTGCTAGAGGCCGCCTCGGACAAGCTTATGGCTACACCTTC | CSARGRLGQAYGYTF
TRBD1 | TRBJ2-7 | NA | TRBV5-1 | TGCGCCAGCAGAATCCGGGACAGTGACTCCTACGAGCAGTACTTC | CASRIRDSDSYEQYF
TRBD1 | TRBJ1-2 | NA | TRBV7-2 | TGTGCCAGCAGCACGTGGACAGGGGAGATCTATGGCTACACCTTC | CASSTWTGEIYGYTF
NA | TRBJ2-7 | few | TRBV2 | TGTGCCAGCAGTGAGGGGCAAGTCCTATCAAGCTCCTACGAGCAGTACTTC | CASSEGQVLSSSYEQYF
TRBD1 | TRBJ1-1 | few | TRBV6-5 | TGTGCCATCAGCACGACAGGGGGCAAGGGCACTGAAGCTTTCTTT | CAISTTGGKGTEAFF
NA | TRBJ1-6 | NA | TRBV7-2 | TGTGCCAGCAGCTTAGGCACAGTCACCTCACCCCTCCACTTT | CASSLGTVTSPLHF
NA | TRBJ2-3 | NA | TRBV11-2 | TGTGCCAGCAGCTCCAGGGGTACTGAGCAGTATTTT | CASSSRGTEQYF
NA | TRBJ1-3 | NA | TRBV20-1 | TGCAGTGTTGGAGGCTCTGGAAACACCATATATTTT | CSVGGSGNTIYF
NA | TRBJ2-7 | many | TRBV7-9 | TGTGCCAGCAGCTTAGCTCCGGTAGGGAATACCGCCTACGAGCAGTACTTC | CASSLAPVGNTAYEQYF
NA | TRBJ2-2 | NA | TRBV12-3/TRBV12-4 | TGTGCCAGCAGTTTAACGAGGGCCACCGGGGAGCTGTTTTTT | CASSLTRATGELFF
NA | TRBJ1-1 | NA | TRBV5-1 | TGCGCCAGCAGCCATAGCGGTGAAGCTTTCTTT | CASSHSGEAFF
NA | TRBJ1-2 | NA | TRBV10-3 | TGTGCCATCAGTGAAGGAGACACCTACTATGGCTACACCTTC | CAISEGDTYYGYTF
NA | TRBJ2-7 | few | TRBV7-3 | TGTGCCAGCAGCTTAGGCACGGGCGGGGTTACCTACGAGCAGTACTTC | CASSLGTGGVTYEQYF
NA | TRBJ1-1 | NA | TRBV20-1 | TGCAGTGCAACTCACGTTGAAGGACCTGAAGCTTTCTTT | CSATHVEGPEAFF
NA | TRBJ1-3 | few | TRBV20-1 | TGCAGTGCTAGAGACACGGCCTCTGGAAACACCATATATTTT | CSARDTASGNTIYF
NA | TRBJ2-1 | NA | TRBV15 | TGTGCCACCAGCAGCTTAAATCAGGGGTCGTCACATGAGCAGTTCTTC | CATSSLNQGSSHEQFF
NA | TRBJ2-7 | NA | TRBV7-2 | TGTGCCAGCAGCTTTGGGGAGAACACCGAGCAGTACTTC | CASSFGENTEQYF
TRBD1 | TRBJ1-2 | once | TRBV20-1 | TGCAGTGCTAAGACAGGGGGCAGAGACTATGGCTACACCTTC | CSAKTGGRDYGYTF
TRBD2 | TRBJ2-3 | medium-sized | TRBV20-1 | TGCAGTGCCCCAGTTCTAGCGGGGGGCACAGATACGCAGTATTTT | CSAPVLAGGTDTQYF
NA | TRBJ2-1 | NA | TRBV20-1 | TGCAGTGCTAGCCGAAAACTAGTTACCGATGAGCAGTTCTTC | CSASRKLVTDEQFF
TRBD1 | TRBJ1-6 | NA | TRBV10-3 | TGTGCCATCAGTGGGACAGGGGAAAGCTCCTATAATTCACCCCTCCACTTT | CAISGTGESSYNSPLHF
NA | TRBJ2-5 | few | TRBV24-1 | TGTGCCACCTCCGGGGGGACAGAGGAAGAGACCCAGTACTTC | CATSGGTEEETQYF
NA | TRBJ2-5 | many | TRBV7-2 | TGTGCCAGCAGCTTAGTCCCCGGGGGAGAGACCCAGTACTTC | CASSLVPGGETQYF
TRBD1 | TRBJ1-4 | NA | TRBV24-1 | TGTGCCACCAGTGATGCCGGGACAGCTAATGAAAAACTGTTTTTT | CATSDAGTANEKLFF
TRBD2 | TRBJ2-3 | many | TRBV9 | TGTGCCAGCAGCCCCCTAGCGGGGGTCTGGGATACGCAGTATTTT | CASSPLAGVWDTQYF
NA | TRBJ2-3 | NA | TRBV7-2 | TGTGCCAGCAGCTTAGACCTAGGATGGGGAAATACGCAGTATTTT | CASSLDLGWGNTQYF
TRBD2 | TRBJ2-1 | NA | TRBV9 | TGTGCCAGCAGCGTATCATCTAGCGGAAACAATGAGCAGTTCTTC | CASSVSSSGNNEQFF
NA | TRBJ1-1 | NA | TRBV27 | TGTGCCAGCAGGTCACCGGACAAAAACACTGAAGCTTTCTTT | CASRSPDKNTEAFF
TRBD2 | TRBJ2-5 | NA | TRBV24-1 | TGTGCCACCAGTGACCCGGGACTAGCGGGATCCCCGCAAGAGACCCAGTACTTC | CATSDPGLAGSPQETQYF
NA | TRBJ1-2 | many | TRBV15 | TGTGCCACCAGTGGCCCGTCCGGGGGCTCCTCTGGCTATGGCTACACCTTC | CATSGPSGGSSGYGYTF
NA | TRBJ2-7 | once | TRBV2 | TGTGCCAGCAGGGCGGGGGCCACGGACGAGCAGTACTTC | CASRAGATDEQYF
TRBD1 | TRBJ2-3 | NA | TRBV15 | TGTGCCACCAGCAGCTTTCCAACCGGACAGGGCACAGATACGCAGTATTTT | CATSSFPTGQGTDTQYF
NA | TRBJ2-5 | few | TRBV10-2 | TGCGCCAGCCTCACTAACGCGTTCGAGACCCAGTACTTC | CASLTNAFETQYF
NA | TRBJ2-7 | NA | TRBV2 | TGTGCCAGCAGTGAATTTGGGGGCGAGCAGTACTTC | CASSEFGGEQYF
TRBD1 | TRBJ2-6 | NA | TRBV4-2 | TGTGCCAGCAGGCTACAGGGGGCTGGAGGGGCCAACGTCCTGACTTTC | CASRLQGAGGANVLTF
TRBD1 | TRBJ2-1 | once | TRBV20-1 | TGCAGTGTTCACCCGGGACAGGGATACAATGAGCAGTTCTTC | CSVHPGQGYNEQFF
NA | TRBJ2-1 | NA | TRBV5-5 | TGTGCCAGCAGCGTAGGTTCGGGGGCCGACAATGAGCAGTTCTTC | CASSVGSGADNEQFF
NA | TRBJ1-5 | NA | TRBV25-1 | TGTGCCAGCAGTGATGCGTCAGATAGCAATCAGCCCCAGCATTTT | CASSDASDSNQPQHF
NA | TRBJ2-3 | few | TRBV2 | TGTGCCAGCATAAAGGGGAGGAATACGCAGTATTTT | CASIKGRNTQYF
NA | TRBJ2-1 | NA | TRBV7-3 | TGTGCCAGCAGCTTAAATTCCGATGAGCAGTTCTTC | CASSLNSDEQFF
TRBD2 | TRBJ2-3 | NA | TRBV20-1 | TGCAGTGCACGGACTAGCGGGGGACAGATACGGCAGTATTTT | CSARTSGGQIRQYF
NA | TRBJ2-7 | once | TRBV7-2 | TGTGCCAGCACCCCCCCCTCGGGCGAGCAGTACTTC | CASTPPSGEQYF
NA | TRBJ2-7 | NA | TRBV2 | TGTGCCAGCAGTCCGGCAGGGGCCTACGAGCAGTACTTC | CASSPAGAYEQYF
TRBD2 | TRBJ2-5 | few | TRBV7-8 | TGTGCCAGCAGCCCCCCCCGCCTAGCGGGAGGGGAGACCCAGTACTTC | CASSPPRLAGGETQYF
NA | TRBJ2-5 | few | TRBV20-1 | TGCAGTGCGCATCACAGGGGAGGAGAGACCCAGTACTTC | CSAHHRGGETQYF
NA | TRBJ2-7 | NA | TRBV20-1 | TGCAGTGCCAATCGCGGGACTCGCTACGAGCAGTACTTC | CSANRGTRYEQYF
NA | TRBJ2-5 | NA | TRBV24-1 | TGTGCCACCAGTGATTTTGAGACCCAGTACTTC | CATSDFETQYF
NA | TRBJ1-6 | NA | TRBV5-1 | TGCGCCAGCAGCTTAATCCCCAAAAAGGATTCACCCCTCCACTTT | CASSLIPKKDSPLHF
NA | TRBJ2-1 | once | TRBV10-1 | TGCGCCAGCAGTGAAAGTTATTTAGGGAACAATGAGCAGTTCTTC | CASSESYLGNNEQFF
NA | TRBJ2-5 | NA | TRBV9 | TGTGCCAGCGGGAAAGGGGGGGTGGCGTTGGAGACCCAGTACTTC | CASGKGGVALETQYF
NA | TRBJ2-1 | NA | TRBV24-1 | TGTGCCACCAGTGATTTGCAGGCTAGCGAGGTTGAGCAGTTCTTC | CATSDLQASEVEQFF
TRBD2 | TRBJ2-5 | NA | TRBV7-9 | TGTGCCAGCAGCTTAGCGGGGGCGGGAGGCCCCGGGGAGACCCAGTACTTC | CASSLAGAGGPGETQYF
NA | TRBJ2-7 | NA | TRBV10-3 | TGTGCCATCAGTCGAGCTAGCCACTACGAGCAGTACTTC | CAISRASHYEQYF
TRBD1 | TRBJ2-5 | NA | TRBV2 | TGTGCCACGACAGGGGGCGACGAGACCCAGTACTTC | CATTGGDETQYF
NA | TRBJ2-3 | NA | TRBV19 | TGTGCCAGTAGTATTTCGGGAGCGGATACGCAGTATTTT | CASSISGADTQYF